This T cell receptor beta chain was sequenced during a study of blood T cells in healthy people across ages. The second PCR ran roughly 6 to 11 cycles with a sample-barcoded 5' primer and J-beta primers. TCRdb reanalysed the 5' RACE reads using MiXCR and keeps one entry per CDR3 protein. Here the sample spans 1.2 million to 1.5 million distinct CDR3 sequences, 40% to 50% being singletons. This clonotype was seen a handful of times. The antigen is undetermined. The germline V gene has CDR1 MDHEN and CDR2 SYDVKM. The CDR3 runs 11 residues. The V end lost 3 bases, the J end lost 11 bases, and 10 bases lay between the germline ends. Study-level points and caveats: The recorded TCR beta diversity per million T cells decreased in a roughly linear manner with age.

The sequenced material came from blood. The chain recombines TRBV28 with TRBJ1-2; D is uncertain. The sequence derives from a woman under 30 in good health. CDR3 amino acids: CASSFARGYTF. As DNA, the CDR3 is TGTGCCAGCAGTTTTGCAAGAGGGTACACCTTC.